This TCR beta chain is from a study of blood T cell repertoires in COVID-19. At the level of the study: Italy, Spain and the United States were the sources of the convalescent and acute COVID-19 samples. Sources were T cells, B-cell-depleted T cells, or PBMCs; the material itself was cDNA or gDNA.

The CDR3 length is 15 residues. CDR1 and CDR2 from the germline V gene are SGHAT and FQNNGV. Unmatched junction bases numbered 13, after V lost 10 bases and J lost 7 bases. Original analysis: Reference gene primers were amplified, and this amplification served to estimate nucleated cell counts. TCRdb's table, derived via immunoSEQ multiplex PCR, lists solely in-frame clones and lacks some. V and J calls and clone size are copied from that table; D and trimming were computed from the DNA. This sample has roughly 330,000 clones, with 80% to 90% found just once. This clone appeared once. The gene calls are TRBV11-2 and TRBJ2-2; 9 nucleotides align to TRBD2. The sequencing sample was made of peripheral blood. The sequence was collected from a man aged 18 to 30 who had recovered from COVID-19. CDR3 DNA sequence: TGTGCCACCAGTCTAGCGGGACGGGGTATCGGGGAGCTGTTTTTT. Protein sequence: CATSLAGRGIGELFF.